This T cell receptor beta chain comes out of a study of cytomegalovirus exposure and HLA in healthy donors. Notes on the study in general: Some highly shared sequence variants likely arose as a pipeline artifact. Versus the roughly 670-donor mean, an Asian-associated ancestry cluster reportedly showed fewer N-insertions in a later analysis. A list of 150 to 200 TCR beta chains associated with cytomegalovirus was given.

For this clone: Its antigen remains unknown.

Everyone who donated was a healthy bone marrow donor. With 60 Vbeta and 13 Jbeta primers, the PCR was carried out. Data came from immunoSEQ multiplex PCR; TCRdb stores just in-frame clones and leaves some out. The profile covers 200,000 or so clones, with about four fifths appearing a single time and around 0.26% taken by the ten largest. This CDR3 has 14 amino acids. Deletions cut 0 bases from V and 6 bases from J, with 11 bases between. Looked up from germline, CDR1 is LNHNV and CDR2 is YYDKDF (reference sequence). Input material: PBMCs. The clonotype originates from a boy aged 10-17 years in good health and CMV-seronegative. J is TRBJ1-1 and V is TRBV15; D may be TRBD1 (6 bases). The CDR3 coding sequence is TGTGCCACCAGCAGAGAGACAGGCAATGCTGAAGCTTTCTTT. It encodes CATSRETGNAEAFF.